This T cell receptor (beta chain) was recovered during a study of tumor-infiltrating lymphocytes in oesophageal squamous cell carcinoma. TCRdb re-called the PCR reads with MiXCR, one entry per CDR3 protein. The sample has approximately 9,600 distinct CDR3 sequences, approximately 62% seen once. The table lists this clonotype with many counts. The specimen was esophageal tumor tissue. This TCR was sampled from a male donor with esophageal squamous cell carcinoma.

The CDR3 DNA reads TGTGCCAGCAGTTTATCTAAGGGACTAGCGGAGTTCTTC. It is translated as CASSLSKGLAEFF. This sequence joins TRBV27 and TRBJ2-1; TRBD2 matches 11 bases. The CDR3 covers 13 residues. The germline gives CDR1 MNHEY, CDR2 SMNVEV (reference sequence). V lost 0 bases, J lost 14 bases, and 3 bases stayed unmatched.